The 8 T cell receptor beta chains below all came from one sample that was sequenced in a study of cytomegalovirus exposure and HLA in healthy donors. PCR amplification relied on 60 Vbeta primers (plus 13 Jbeta primers). The method was immunoSEQ multiplex PCR; TCRdb's version includes in-frame clones alone and lacks a portion of them. Of about 200,000 clones in the sample, around 80% are singletons; the top ten hold under 0.25%. The sample consisted of PBMCs. The source is a girl aged 2 to 9 in good health and CMV-seronegative.

This rearrangement joins TRBV4-1 to TRBJ2-3; D may be TRBD2 (5 bases). Looked up from germline, CDR1 is MGHRA and CDR2 is YSYEKL. CDR3 length: 15 amino acids. Trimming shortened V by 2 bases and J by 5 bases, and 14 bases separated the two germline ends. CDR3 protein: CASSQSGEVGDTQYF. CDR3 coding DNA: TGCGCCAGCAGCCAATCCGGGGAAGTGGGAGATACGCAGTATTTT.

J is TRBJ2-3 and V is TRBV12-5; TRBD2 is a possible D gene (5 bases). V was clipped by 1 base and J by 13 bases, with 12 bases between them. This CDR3 comprises 12 residues. Germline CDR1 reads LGHNT; CDR2 reads FRNRAP. As DNA, the CDR3 is TGTGCTAGTGGTTTGGGGACGAAGGAGGAGTATTTT. Amino acid sequence: CASGLGTKEEYF.

The sample holds one count of this clone. The CDR3 coding sequence is TGTGCCAGCAGCCCACCGAGGACAGATTCAAACACTGAAGCTTTCTTT. It translates to CASSPPRTDSNTEAFF. This chain connects TRBV7-2 to TRBJ1-1; D perhaps matches TRBD1 (6 bases). In germline, CDR1 is SGHTA, CDR2 FQGNSA. This CDR3 has 16 amino acids. Trimming stripped 5 bases from V and 2 bases from J, with 18 bases between.

This chain connects TRBV11-1 to TRBJ1-6; tentatively, D is TRBD1 (5 bases). The CDR3 consists of 15 residues. Germline values: CDR1 SGHAT, CDR2 FQDESV (reference sequence). V was clipped by 7 bases and J by 7 bases, with 17 bases between them. In DNA form, the CDR3 reads TGTGCCAGCACCAGAGAGGCAGGGAGGAATTCACCCCTCCACTTT. The encoded protein is CASTREAGRNSPLHF.

The J gene is TRBJ1-1, the V gene TRBV5-6; D gene unclear. Germline CDR1 and CDR2: SGHDT and YYEEEE. Trimming took 2 bases from V and 3 from J, leaving 11 bases between them. The CDR3 is 14 residues long. CDR3 coding DNA: TGTGCCAGCAGCTTTGGCAGTTTCTACACTGAAGCTTTCTTT. Translation: CASSFGSFYTEAFF. The full variable domain, its missing parts supplied by reference TRBV5-6 and TRBJ1-1, is DAGVTQSPTHLIKTRGQQVTLRCSPKSGHDTVSWYQQALGQGPQFIFQYYEEEERQRGNFPDRFSGHQFPNYSSELNVNALLLGDSALYLCASSFGSFYTEAFFGQGTRLTVV.

V is TRBV5-1 and J is TRBJ2-7; maybe TRBD2 (6 bases). V lost 4 bases to trimming and J lost 1 base, with 12 bases between them. CDR1 and CDR2 (germline): SGHRS, YFSETQ. The CDR3 runs to 14 residues. The CDR3 region has the DNA TGCGCCAGCAGCAACGGGGACTTTTCCTACGAGCAGTACTTC. Amino acids: CASSNGDFSYEQYF.

The chain carries TRBV7-3 and TRBJ2-5, with 8 bases identical to TRBD2. With V trimmed by 6 bases and J by 3 bases, 9 bases remained unmatched. Germline CDR1 and CDR2: SGHTA and FQGTGA. This CDR3 comprises 15 residues. The chain's CDR3 is CASSHGRGPKETQYF. CDR3 DNA: TGTGCCAGCAGTCACGGGAGGGGTCCAAAAGAGACCCAGTACTTC. The full variable domain, completed using reference TRBV7-3 and TRBJ2-5, is GAGVSQTPSNKVTEKGKYVELRCDPISGHTALYWYRQSLGQGPEFLIYFQGTGAADDSGLPNDRFFAVRPEGSVSTLKIQRTERGDSAVYLCASSHGRGPKETQYFGPGTRLLVL.

The J gene is TRBJ1-2, the V gene TRBV5-1, with 8 positions matching TRBD1. Germline trimming cut 3 bases from V and 1 base from J; bases unmatched to any gene: 5. The CDR3 covers 15 residues. Germline-derived CDR1 and CDR2 are SGHRS and YFSETQ. The CDR3 DNA sequence: TGCGCCAGCAGCTGGGGGACAGGAGATAACTATGGCTACACCTTC. Protein: CASSWGTGDNYGYTF.